Only a few counts were recorded for the clone carrying this T cell receptor beta chain. Its antigen is still unknown. Other nucleotide sequences from this sample produce the same CDR3. These data originate in a study of shared clonotypes between healthy human individuals. Study-wide context: Donors had three CD4 naive, three CD4 memory, two CD8 naive and one CD8 memory plate apiece.

The CDR3 spans 14 residues. Germline values: CDR1 SGHRS, CDR2 YFSETQ. Trimming shortened V by 5 bases and J by 2 bases, and 13 bases separated the two germline ends. General study points: It was observed that 5% to 6% of naive CD4 clonotypes were shared across several donors.

A deep-level run was used for the assay. Assay: immunoSEQ multiplex PCR; the TCRdb copy retains only in-frame clones and omits some. The table has over 950,000 clones, roughly 80% seen once. Sequenced material: memory CD4+ T cells from PBMCs. The subset here: CD45RA-negative fraction. The receptor was derived from a man aged 18 to 29 in good health. Some clones in this sample may be carry-over from other donors' samples. This chain links TRBV5-1 with TRBJ2-5, with a possible D match to TRBD2 (5 bases). CDR3 sequence: CASSTGLGQETQYF. In nucleotides, the CDR3 is TGCGCCAGCAGTACCGGACTGGGGCAAGAGACCCAGTACTTC.